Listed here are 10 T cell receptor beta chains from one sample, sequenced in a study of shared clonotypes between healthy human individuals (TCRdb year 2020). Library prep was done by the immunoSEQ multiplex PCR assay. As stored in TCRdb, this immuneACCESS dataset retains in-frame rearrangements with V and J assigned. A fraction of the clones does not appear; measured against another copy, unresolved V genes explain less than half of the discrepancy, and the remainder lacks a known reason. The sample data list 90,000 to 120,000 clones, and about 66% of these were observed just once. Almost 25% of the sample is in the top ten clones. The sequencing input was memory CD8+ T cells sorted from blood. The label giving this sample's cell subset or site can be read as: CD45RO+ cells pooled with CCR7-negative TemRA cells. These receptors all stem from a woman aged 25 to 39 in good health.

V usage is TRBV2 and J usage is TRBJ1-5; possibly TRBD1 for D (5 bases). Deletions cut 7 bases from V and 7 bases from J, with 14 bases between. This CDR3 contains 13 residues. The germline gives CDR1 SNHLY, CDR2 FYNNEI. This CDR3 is CASTPGDGQPQHF. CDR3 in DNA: TGTGCCAGCACCCCGGGGGATGGGCAGCCCCAGCATTTT.

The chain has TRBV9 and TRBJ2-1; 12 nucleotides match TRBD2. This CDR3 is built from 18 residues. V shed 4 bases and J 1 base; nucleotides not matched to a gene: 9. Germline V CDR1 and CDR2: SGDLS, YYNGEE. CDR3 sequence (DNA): TGTGCCAGCAGCCACGGGACTAGCGGGCCTAGTTCCTACAATGAGCAGTTCTTC. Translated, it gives CASSHGTSGPSSYNEQFF.

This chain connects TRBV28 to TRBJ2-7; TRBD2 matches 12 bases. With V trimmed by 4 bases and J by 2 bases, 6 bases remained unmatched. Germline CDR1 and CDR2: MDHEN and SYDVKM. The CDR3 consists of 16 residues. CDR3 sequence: CASSSDRTSGAYEQYF. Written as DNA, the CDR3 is TGTGCCAGCAGTTCCGATAGGACTAGCGGGGCCTACGAGCAGTACTTC.

In DNA, the CDR3 is TGTGCCAGCAGTTTCCAGGGGACCGGGGCCAACGTCCTGACTTTC. Residues: CASSFQGTGANVLTF. V gene TRBV28 combines with J gene TRBJ2-6; maybe TRBD1 (6 bases). Deletions cut 3 bases from V and 4 bases from J, with 10 bases between. The CDR3 contains 15 residues. Germline V lookup: CDR1 MDHEN, CDR2 SYDVKM.

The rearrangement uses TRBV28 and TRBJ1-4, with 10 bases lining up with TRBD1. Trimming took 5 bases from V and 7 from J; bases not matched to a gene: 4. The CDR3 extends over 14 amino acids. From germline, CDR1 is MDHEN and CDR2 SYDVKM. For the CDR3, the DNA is TGTGCCAGCAGTGGGGACAGGGGCTTTGAAAAACTGTTTTTT. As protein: CASSGDRGFEKLFF. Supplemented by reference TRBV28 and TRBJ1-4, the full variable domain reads DVKVTQSSRYLVKRTGEKVFLECVQDMDHENMFWYRQDPGLGLRLIYFSYDVKMKEKGDIPEGYSVSREKKERFSLILESASTNQTSMYLCASSGDRGFEKLFFGSGTQLSVL.

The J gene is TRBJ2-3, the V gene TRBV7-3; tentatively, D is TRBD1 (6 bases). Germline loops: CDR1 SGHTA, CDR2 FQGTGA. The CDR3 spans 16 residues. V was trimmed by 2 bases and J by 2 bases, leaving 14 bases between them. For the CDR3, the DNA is TGTGCCAGCAGCTTAGATCCACAGGGTTTCACAGATACGCAGTATTTT. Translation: CASSLDPQGFTDTQYF.

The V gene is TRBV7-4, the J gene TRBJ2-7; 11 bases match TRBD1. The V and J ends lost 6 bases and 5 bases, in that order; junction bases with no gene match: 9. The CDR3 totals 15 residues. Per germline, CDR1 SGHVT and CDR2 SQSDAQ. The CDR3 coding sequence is TGTGCCAGCAGGAAGGACAGGGGGCCGCAGGACGAGCAGTACTTC. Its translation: CASRKDRGPQDEQYF. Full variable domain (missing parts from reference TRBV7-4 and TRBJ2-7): GAGVSQSPRYKVAKRGRDVALRCDSISGHVTLYWYRQTLGQGSEVLTYSQSDAQRDKSGRPSGRFSAERPERSVSTLKIQRTEQGDSAVYLCASRKDRGPQDEQYFGPGTRLTVT.

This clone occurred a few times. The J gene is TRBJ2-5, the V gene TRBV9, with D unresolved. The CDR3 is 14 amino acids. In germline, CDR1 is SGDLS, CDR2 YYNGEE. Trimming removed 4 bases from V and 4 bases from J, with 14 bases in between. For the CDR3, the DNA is TGTGCCAGCAGCCCGACCCTTGTGGCAGAGACCCAGTACTTC. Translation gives CASSPTLVAETQYF.

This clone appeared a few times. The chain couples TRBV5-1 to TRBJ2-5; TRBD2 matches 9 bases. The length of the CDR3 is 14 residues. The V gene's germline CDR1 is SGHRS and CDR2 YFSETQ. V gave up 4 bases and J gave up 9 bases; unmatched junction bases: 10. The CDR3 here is CASSQLTSGTPQYF. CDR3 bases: TGCGCCAGCAGCCAGCTGACTAGCGGAACCCCCCAGTACTTC.

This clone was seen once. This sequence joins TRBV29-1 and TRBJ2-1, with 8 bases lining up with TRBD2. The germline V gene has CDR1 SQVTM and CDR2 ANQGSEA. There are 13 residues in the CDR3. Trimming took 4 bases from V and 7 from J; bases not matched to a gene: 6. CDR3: CSVAGGPMNEQFF. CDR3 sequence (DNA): TGCAGCGTTGCGGGAGGGCCTATGAATGAGCAGTTCTTC.